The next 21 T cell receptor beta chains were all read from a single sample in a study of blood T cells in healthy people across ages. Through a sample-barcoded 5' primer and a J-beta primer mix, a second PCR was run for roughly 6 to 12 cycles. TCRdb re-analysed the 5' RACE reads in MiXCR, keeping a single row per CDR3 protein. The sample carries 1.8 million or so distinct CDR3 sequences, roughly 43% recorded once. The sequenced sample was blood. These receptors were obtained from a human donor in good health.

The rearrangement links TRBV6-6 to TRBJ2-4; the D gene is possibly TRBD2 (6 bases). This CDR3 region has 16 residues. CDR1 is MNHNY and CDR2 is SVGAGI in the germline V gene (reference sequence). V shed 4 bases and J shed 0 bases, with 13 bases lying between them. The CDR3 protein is CASSSPRGEAKNIQYF. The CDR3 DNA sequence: TGTGCCAGCAGTTCCCCCCGCGGGGAAGCCAAAAACATTCAGTACTTC.

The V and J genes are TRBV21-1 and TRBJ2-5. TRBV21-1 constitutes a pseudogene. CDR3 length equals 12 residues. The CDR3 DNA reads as TGTGCCAGCAGCAAAGAGGGAGGGACCCAGTACTTC. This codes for CASSKEGGTQYF.

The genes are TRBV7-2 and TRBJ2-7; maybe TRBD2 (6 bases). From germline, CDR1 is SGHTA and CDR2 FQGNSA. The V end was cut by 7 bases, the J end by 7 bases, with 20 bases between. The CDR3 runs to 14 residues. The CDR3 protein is CASTPSGLLEEQYF. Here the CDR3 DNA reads TGTGCCAGCACCCCCTCGGGACTTTTGGAGGAGCAGTACTTC.

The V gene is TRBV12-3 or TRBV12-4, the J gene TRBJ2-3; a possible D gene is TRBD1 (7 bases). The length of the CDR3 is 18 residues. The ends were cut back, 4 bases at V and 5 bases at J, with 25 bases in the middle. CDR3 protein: CASSSGTVSGGGGDTQYF. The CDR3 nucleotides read TGTGCCAGCAGTTCGGGGACAGTAAGTGGAGGGGGTGGAGATACGCAGTATTTT.

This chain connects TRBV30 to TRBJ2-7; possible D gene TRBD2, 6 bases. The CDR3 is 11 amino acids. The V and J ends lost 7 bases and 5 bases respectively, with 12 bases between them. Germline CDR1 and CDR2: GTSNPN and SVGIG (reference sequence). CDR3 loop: CALRTSNEQYF. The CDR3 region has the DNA TGTGCCTTACGAACTAGCAACGAGCAGTACTTC.

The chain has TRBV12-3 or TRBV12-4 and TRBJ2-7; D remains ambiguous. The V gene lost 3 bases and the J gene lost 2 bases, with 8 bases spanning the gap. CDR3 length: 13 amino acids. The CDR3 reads CASSFSETYEQYF. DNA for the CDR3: TGTGCCAGCAGTTTCTCAGAAACCTACGAGCAGTACTTC.

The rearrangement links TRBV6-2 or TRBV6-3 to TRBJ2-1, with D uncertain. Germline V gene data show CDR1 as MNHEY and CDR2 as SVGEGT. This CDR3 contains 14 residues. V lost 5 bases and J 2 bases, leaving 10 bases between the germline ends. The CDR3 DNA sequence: TGTGCCAGCAGTCTCGGATTCCCCTACAATGAGCAGTTCTTC. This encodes CASSLGFPYNEQFF.

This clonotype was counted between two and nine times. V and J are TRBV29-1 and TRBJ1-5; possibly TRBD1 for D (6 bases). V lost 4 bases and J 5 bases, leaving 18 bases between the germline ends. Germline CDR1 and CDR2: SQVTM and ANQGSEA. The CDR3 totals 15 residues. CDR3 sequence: CSVGSAGGGDQPQHF. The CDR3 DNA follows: TGCAGCGTTGGTTCTGCGGGGGGCGGGGATCAGCCCCAGCATTTT.

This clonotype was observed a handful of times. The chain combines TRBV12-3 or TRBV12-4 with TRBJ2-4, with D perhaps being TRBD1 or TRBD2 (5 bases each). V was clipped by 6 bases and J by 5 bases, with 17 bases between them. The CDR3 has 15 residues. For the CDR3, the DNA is TGTGCCAGCAGACCTCCGGGACCGGGACAAAACATTCAGTACTTC. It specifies CASRPPGPGQNIQYF.

The CDR3 DNA reads as TGTGCCAGCAGTTTTTCAGGGTCTGGGAGACAGATCTACGAGCAGTACTTC. Translating gives CASSFSGSGRQIYEQYF. The rearrangement uses TRBV7-9 and TRBJ2-7; possibly TRBD1 or TRBD2 for D (5 bases each). V was clipped by 6 bases and J by 3 bases, with 24 bases between them. This CDR3 comprises 17 residues. The germline gives CDR1 SEHNR, CDR2 FQNEAQ (reference sequence).

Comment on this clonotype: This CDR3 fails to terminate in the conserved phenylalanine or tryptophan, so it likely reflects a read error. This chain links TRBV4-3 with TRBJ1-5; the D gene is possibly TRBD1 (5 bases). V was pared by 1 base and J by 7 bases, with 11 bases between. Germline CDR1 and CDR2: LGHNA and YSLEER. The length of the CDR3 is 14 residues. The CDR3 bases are TGCGCCAGCAGCCAAGGACAGTCAGGACAGCCCCAGCATTGT. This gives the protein CASSQGQSGQPQHC.

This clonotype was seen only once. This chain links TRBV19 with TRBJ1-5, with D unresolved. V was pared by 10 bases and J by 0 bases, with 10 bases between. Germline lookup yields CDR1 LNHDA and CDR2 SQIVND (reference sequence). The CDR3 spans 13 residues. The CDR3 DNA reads TGTGCCACCGGGAGTAATAGCAATCAGCCCCAGCATTTT. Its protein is CATGSNSNQPQHF. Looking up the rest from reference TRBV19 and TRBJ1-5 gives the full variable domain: DGGITQSPKYLFRKEGQNVTLSCEQNLNHDAMYWYRQDPGQGLRLIYYSQIVNDFQKGDIAEGYSVSREKKESFPLTVTSAQKNPTAFYLCATGSNSNQPQHFGDGTRLSIL.

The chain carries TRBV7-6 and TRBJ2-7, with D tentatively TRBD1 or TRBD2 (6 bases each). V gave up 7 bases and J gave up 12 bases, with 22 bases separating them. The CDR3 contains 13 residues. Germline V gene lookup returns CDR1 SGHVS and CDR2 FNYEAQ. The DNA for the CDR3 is TGTGCCAGCACGGCACGAGTAGGGGGGACTGGGTACTTC. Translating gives CASTARVGGTGYF. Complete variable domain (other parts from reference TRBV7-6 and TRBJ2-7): GAGVSQSPRYKVTKRGQDVALRCDPISGHVSLYWYRQALGQGPEFLTYFNYEAQQDKSGLPNDRFSAERPEGSISTLTIQRTEQRDSAMYRCASTARVGGTGYFGPGTRLTVT.

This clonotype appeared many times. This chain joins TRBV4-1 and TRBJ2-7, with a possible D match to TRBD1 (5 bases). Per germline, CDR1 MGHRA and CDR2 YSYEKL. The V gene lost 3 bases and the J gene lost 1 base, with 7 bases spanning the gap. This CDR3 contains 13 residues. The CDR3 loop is CASSHTGSYEQYF. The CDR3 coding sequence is TGCGCCAGCAGCCATACAGGTTCCTACGAGCAGTACTTC.

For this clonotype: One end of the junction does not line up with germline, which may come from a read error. CDR3 sequence (DNA): TGTGCCAGCAGCTTAGATGGGACAGGGGTTCCTGGCTGCACCTTC. It is translated as CASSLDGTGVPGCTF. This sequence joins TRBV7-2 and TRBJ1-2; 10 bases align to TRBD1. The germline V gene has CDR1 SGHTA and CDR2 FQGNSA. The CDR3 runs to 15 residues.

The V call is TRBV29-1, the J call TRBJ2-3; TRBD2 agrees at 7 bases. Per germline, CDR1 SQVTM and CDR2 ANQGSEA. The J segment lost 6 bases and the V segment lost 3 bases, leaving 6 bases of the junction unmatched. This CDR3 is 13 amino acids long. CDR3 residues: CSVDKRGGDTQYF. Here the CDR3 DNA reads TGCAGCGTTGATAAGCGGGGCGGGGATACGCAGTATTTT.

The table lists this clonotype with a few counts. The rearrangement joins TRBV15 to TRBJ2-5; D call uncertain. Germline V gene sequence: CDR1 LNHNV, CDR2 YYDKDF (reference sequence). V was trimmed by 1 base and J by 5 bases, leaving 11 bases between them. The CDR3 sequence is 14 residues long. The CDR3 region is CATSRVMVRETQYF. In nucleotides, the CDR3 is TGTGCCACCAGCAGAGTTATGGTTCGGGAGACCCAGTACTTC.

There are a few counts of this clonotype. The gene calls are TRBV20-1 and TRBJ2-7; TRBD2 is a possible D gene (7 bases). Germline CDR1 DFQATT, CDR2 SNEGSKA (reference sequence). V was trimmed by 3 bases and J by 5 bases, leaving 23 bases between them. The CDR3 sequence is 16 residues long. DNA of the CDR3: TGCAGTGCTAGTTCGTTAGGGAGGGGGGACTGGAACGAGCAGTACTTC. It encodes CSASSLGRGDWNEQYF.

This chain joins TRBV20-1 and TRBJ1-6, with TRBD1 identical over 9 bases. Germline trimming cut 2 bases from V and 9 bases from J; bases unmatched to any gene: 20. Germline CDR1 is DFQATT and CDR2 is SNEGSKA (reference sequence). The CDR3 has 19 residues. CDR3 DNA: TGCAGTGCTAGAATTACTCCGGGACAGGGAGGGATCGGGGGTTCACCCCTCCACTTT. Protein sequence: CSARITPGQGGIGGSPLHF.

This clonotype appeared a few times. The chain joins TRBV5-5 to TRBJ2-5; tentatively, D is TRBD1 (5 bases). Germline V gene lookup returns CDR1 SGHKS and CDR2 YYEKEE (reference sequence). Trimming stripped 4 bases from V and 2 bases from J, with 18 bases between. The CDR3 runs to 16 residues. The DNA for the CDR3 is TGTGCCAGCAGCCACGAGAGGAAAGGGGAACAAGAGACCCAGTACTTC. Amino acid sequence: CASSHERKGEQETQYF.

The CDR3 sequence: CASSSNLVRAFF. DNA of the CDR3: TGTGCCAGCAGCTCTAACCTGGTACGAGCTTTCTTT. The chain links TRBV7-9 to TRBJ1-1; D uncertain. The CDR3 loop spans 12 amino acids. Trimming left V 4 bases short and J 10 bases short, with 13 bases between. CDR1 SEHNR and CDR2 FQNEAQ come from the germline V gene (reference sequence).